A single sample is the source of the 22 T cell receptor beta chains below, sequenced in a study of T-cell reconstitution after alpha-beta-depleted transplantation in children. Broader study findings: T-cell counts and diversity were attributed mostly to newly produced T cells one year after transplant.

Preparation of the TCRbeta library involved a method that used unique molecular identifiers. One entry per CDR3 protein results from TCRdb running MiXCR on the PCR reads. The sample records 250,000 to 300,000 distinct CDR3 sequences, roughly 7.8% being singletons. Antigens for these TCRs are unknown. The source was peripheral blood, collected 360 days after TCRalphabeta/CD19-depleted stem cell transplant. The receptor source for this set is a female patient aged 2 to 10 who had a stem cell transplant for Fanconi anemia, so the T cells may come from the graft donor.

In this sample, this clonotype turned up a few times. The chain is built from TRBV2 and TRBJ1-2; 7 bases align to TRBD1. Germline trimming cut 1 base from V and 5 bases from J; bases unmatched to any gene: 4. CDR3 length equals 14 residues. Germline CDR1 and CDR2: SNHLY and FYNNEI. CDR3 bases: TGTGCCAGCAGTGAAGGACAGGGTGAATATGGCTACACCTTC. Amino acid sequence: CASSEGQGEYGYTF.

The chain links TRBV19 to TRBJ2-1, with TRBD2 identical over 12 bases. The germline V gene has CDR1 LNHDA and CDR2 SQIVND (reference sequence). V shed 4 bases and J 3 bases; nucleotides not matched to a gene: 10. CDR3 length: 18 residues. In nucleotides, the CDR3 is TGTGCCAGTAGTAGACTAGCGGGGGCGACCACCCTCTACAATGAGCAGTTCTTC. The encoded protein is CASSRLAGATTLYNEQFF.

This clonotype was found many times. The chain joins TRBV6-2 or TRBV6-3 to TRBJ2-1; unclear D gene. CDR1 and CDR2 (germline): MNHEY, SVGEGT. The CDR3 totals 16 residues. Trimming pared 0 bases from V and 0 bases from J, leaving 9 bases between. The CDR3 sequence: CASSYSSRSSYNEQFF. CDR3 in DNA: TGTGCCAGCAGTTACTCCTCCCGCAGCTCCTACAATGAGCAGTTCTTC.

This clonotype has at least ten counts. J is TRBJ2-3 and V is TRBV20-1; 11 bases line up with TRBD2. The trim removed 5 bases at V and 2 bases at J, leaving 6 bases unmatched. Germline V gene lookup returns CDR1 DFQATT and CDR2 SNEGSKA (reference sequence). The CDR3 has 15 amino acids. The CDR3 nucleotides are TGCAGTGCTTCACGGACTAGCGGGTACACAGATACGCAGTATTTT. Encoded protein: CSASRTSGYTDTQYF.

Ten or more counts support this clonotype. CDR3 loop: CSARDGGAQRETQYF. The CDR3 DNA sequence: TGCAGTGCTAGAGATGGCGGGGCCCAACGGGAGACCCAGTACTTC. The V gene is TRBV20-1, the J gene TRBJ2-5, with D tentatively TRBD2 (6 bases). Deletions cut 0 bases from V and 5 bases from J, with 16 bases between. The germline V gene has CDR1 DFQATT and CDR2 SNEGSKA (reference sequence). CDR3 length: 15 residues.

This clonotype was detected only a few times. This chain joins TRBV6-1 and TRBJ2-2; 10 bases map to TRBD2. Germline assignment: CDR1 MNHNS and CDR2 SASEGT. CDR3 size: 17 residues. V shed 6 bases and J 4 bases; nucleotides not matched to a gene: 11. CDR3 loop: CASSPAYRLAGTGELFF. The CDR3, as DNA: TGTGCCAGCAGCCCCGCTTACAGACTAGCGGGCACCGGGGAGCTGTTTTTT.

This clonotype was found many times. The V call is TRBV24-1, the J call TRBJ2-5, with unresolved D. The V end lost 2 bases, the J end lost 1 base, and 7 bases lay between the germline ends. Germline lookup yields CDR1 KGHDR and CDR2 SFDVKD. This CDR3 is 14 amino acids long. The CDR3 here is CATSDSWSQETQYF. The CDR3 DNA reads as TGTGCCACCAGTGATTCCTGGAGCCAAGAGACCCAGTACTTC.

The V gene is TRBV6-6, the J gene TRBJ2-1, with no clear D. The CDR3 totals 13 residues. V was pared by 2 bases and J by 7 bases, with 9 bases between. Germline CDR1 MNHNY, CDR2 SVGAGI (reference sequence). The CDR3 coding sequence is TGTGCCAGCAGTTACCCTACGAGGAATGAGCAGTTCTTC. Amino acid sequence: CASSYPTRNEQFF.

CDR3 region: CASSLGQGAPSYNEQFF. DNA for the CDR3: TGCGCCAGCAGCTTGGGACAGGGGGCCCCCTCCTACAATGAGCAGTTCTTC. This chain connects TRBV5-1 to TRBJ2-1, with TRBD1 matching over 10 bases. This CDR3 region has 17 residues. The germline V gene has CDR1 SGHRS and CDR2 YFSETQ. Losses at the gene ends were 0 bases for V and 0 bases for J; bases not matched to a gene: 3. Full variable domain (rest looked up from reference TRBV5-1 and TRBJ2-1): KAGVTQTPRYLIKTRGQQVTLSCSPISGHRSVSWYQQTPGQGLQFLFEYFSETQRNKGNFPGRFSGRQFSNSRSEMNVSTLELGDSALYLCASSLGQGAPSYNEQFFGPGTRLTVL.

In this sample, this clonotype turned up many times. The V gene is TRBV20-1, the J gene TRBJ2-5; D is uncertain. Germline CDR1 reads DFQATT; CDR2 reads SNEGSKA (reference sequence). The CDR3 is 15 amino acids. V dropped 3 bases and J dropped 5 bases, with 19 bases sitting between them. In DNA form, the CDR3 reads TGCAGTGCTAGTCTTGGTCAGTCTCGGTGGGAGACCCAGTACTTC. Translated: CSASLGQSRWETQYF.

This clonotype was seen at least ten times. This CDR3 is CASSQAGDTYNEQFF. The CDR3 DNA reads as TGCGCCAGCAGCCAAGCGGGGGATACTTACAATGAGCAGTTCTTC. J is TRBJ2-1 and V is TRBV4-3; maybe TRBD2 (6 bases). The CDR3 is made up of 15 amino acids. The V and J ends lost 1 base and 4 bases respectively, with 11 bases between them. From germline, CDR1 is LGHNA and CDR2 YSLEER.

This clonotype was observed a handful of times. The chain links TRBV5-1 to TRBJ1-2, with D unclear. V gave up 6 bases and J gave up 3 bases, with 15 bases separating them. Germline CDR1 and CDR2: SGHRS and YFSETQ. CDR3 size: 14 residues. CDR3 region: CASKVEAQDYGYTF. CDR3 coding DNA: TGCGCCAGCAAGGTAGAGGCGCAGGACTATGGCTACACCTTC.

Ten or more counts support this clonotype. This chain joins TRBV5-1 and TRBJ1-5; 9 bases agree with TRBD1. The CDR3 covers 15 residues. V shed 0 bases, J shed 3 bases, and the junction held 1 base outside the gene matches. Germline CDR1 reads SGHRS; CDR2 reads YFSETQ. The CDR3 bases are TGCGCCAGCAGCTTGGGGACAGGGGACAATCAGCCCCAGCATTTT. As protein: CASSLGTGDNQPQHF. Full variable domain (rest looked up from reference TRBV5-1 and TRBJ1-5): KAGVTQTPRYLIKTRGQQVTLSCSPISGHRSVSWYQQTPGQGLQFLFEYFSETQRNKGNFPGRFSGRQFSNSRSEMNVSTLELGDSALYLCASSLGTGDNQPQHFGDGTRLSIL.

The chain is built from TRBV15 and TRBJ1-4; maybe TRBD1 (5 bases). In germline, CDR1 is LNHNV, CDR2 YYDKDF (reference sequence). Trimming left V 11 bases short and J 6 bases short, with 19 bases between. There are 14 residues in the CDR3. The CDR3 protein is CAGGSGRGDEKLFF. The CDR3, as DNA: TGTGCCGGGGGATCGGGGAGGGGTGATGAAAAACTGTTTTTT.

The rearrangement uses TRBV6-5 and TRBJ2-3; the D call may be TRBD1 or TRBD2 (5 bases each). Germline V gene data show CDR1 as MNHEY and CDR2 as SVGAGI. The V and J ends lost 2 bases and 4 bases respectively, with 16 bases between them. This CDR3 is 16 amino acids long. The CDR3 region is CASSYNGPWDPDTQYF. CDR3 coding DNA: TGTGCCAGCAGTTACAATGGCCCCTGGGACCCAGATACGCAGTATTTT.

This clonotype came up a few times. The V gene is TRBV7-2, the J gene TRBJ2-7, with D possibly matching TRBD2 (6 bases). CDR1 and CDR2 from the germline V gene are SGHTA and FQGNSA. V lost 1 base and J lost 0, with 10 bases in between. This CDR3 is 15 amino acids long. This chain's CDR3 is CASSLVRGLSYEQYF. The CDR3 region has the DNA TGTGCCAGCAGCTTAGTTAGGGGACTCTCCTACGAGCAGTACTTC.

This clonotype was counted at least ten times. The chain links TRBV11-2 to TRBJ2-3, with 11 bases aligning to TRBD2. Germline CDR1 SGHAT, CDR2 FQNNGV. This CDR3 is 19 amino acids long. J lost 2 bases, V lost 1 base, and 11 bases had no gene match. The CDR3 DNA is TGTGCCAGCAGCTTAGTGACCGGGACTAGCGGAGAAGTCACAGATACGCAGTATTTT. Encoded protein: CASSLVTGTSGEVTDTQYF.

In this sample, this clonotype turned up a few times. A much larger clone is a single base away; this may be a read error. CDR3 coding DNA: TGTGCCAGCAGTGACACCGGGGAGCTGTTTTTT. Translation gives CASSDTGELFF. This chain connects TRBV25-1 to TRBJ2-2; no firm D call. This CDR3 contains 11 residues. V was trimmed by 3 bases and J by 4 bases, leaving 0 bases between them. Germline V gene data show CDR1 as MGHDK and CDR2 as SYGVNS.

This clonotype was detected a few times. The chain links TRBV4-3 to TRBJ1-4; D remains ambiguous. Trimming stripped 0 bases from V and 10 bases from J, with 15 bases between. The germline CDR1 and CDR2 sequences are LGHNA and YSLEER. The CDR3 extends over 15 amino acids. CDR3 protein: CASSQDTRTGGKLFF. The CDR3 coding sequence is TGCGCCAGCAGCCAAGATACAAGAACTGGCGGAAAACTGTTTTTT.

In this sample, this clonotype turned up many times. This sequence joins TRBV5-1 and TRBJ2-7; D is ambiguous. This CDR3 contains 15 residues. Germline-derived CDR1 and CDR2 are SGHRS and YFSETQ. The V end was cut by 0 bases, the J end by 0 bases, with 10 bases between. The CDR3 nucleotides read TGCGCCAGCAGCTTGGAACCGTTAAGCTCCTACGAGCAGTACTTC. Translation gives CASSLEPLSSYEQYF.

This clonotype appeared many times. The chain recombines TRBV20-1 with TRBJ2-1; D may match TRBD1 or TRBD2 (5 bases each). Germline V CDR1 and CDR2: DFQATT, SNEGSKA (reference sequence). The CDR3 is made up of 17 amino acids. Trimming took 4 bases from V and 4 from J, leaving 23 bases between them. Here the CDR3 DNA reads TGCAGTGCTATCGGGACCCAAATTGGGATGTATTACAATGAGCAGTTCTTC. Encoded protein: CSAIGTQIGMYYNEQFF.

In its sample, this clonotype was seen many times. V gene TRBV9 combines with J gene TRBJ2-2, with TRBD2 matching 10 bases. This CDR3 spans 17 amino acids. CDR1 SGDLS and CDR2 YYNGEE come from the germline V gene. With V trimmed by 0 bases and J by 3 bases, 5 bases remained unmatched. CDR3 nucleotide sequence: TGTGCCAGCAGCGTAGCCAGCGGGGGGGCCCACACCGGGGAGCTGTTTTTT. Translated: CASSVASGGAHTGELFF. The complete variable domain, with remaining parts taken from reference TRBV9 and TRBJ2-2, reads DSGVTQTPKHLITATGQRVTLRCSPRSGDLSVYWYQQSLDQGLQFLIQYYNGEERAKGNILERFSAQQFPDLHSELNLSSLELGDSALYFCASSVASGGAHTGELFFGEGSRLTVL.